What follows are 14 T cell receptor beta chains derived from one specimen sequenced in a study of T cell responses to AZD1222 COVID-19 vaccine. The repertoire was sequenced with immunoSEQ multiplex PCR; TCRdb's copy has only in-frame clones and lacks some. Of approximately 140,000 clones in the sample, 80% to 95% were seen once. The sequencing here drew on peripheral blood, taken 28 days after the second AZD1222 dose. Receptor source: an adult who received the AZD1222 COVID-19 vaccine.

This clone has just one count. The chain is built from TRBV11-2 and TRBJ1-5, with D tentatively TRBD1 (6 bases). Germline lookup yields CDR1 SGHAT and CDR2 FQNNGV. V was clipped by 5 bases and J by 4 bases, with 12 bases between them. This CDR3 spans 14 amino acids. The CDR3 reads CASSKTGFNQPQHF. DNA of the CDR3: TGTGCCAGCAGCAAGACAGGTTTTAATCAGCCCCAGCATTTT.

V and J are TRBV10-1 and TRBJ2-6; D may match TRBD1 or TRBD2 (5 bases each). CDR1 WNHNN and CDR2 SYGVQD come from the germline V gene (reference sequence). V was trimmed by 2 bases and J by 0 bases, leaving 5 bases between them. The CDR3 extends over 15 amino acids. The CDR3 DNA is TGCGCCAGCAGTGAGGGGGGCTCTGGGGCCAACGTCCTGACTTTC. Encoded protein: CASSEGGSGANVLTF.

This sequence joins TRBV7-8 and TRBJ2-1, with D possibly being TRBD2 (6 bases). Trimming took 5 bases from V and 0 from J, leaving 11 bases between them. From germline, CDR1 is SGHVS and CDR2 FQNEAQ. This CDR3 has 15 residues. This CDR3 is CASSLREDSYNEQFF. DNA for the CDR3: TGTGCCAGCAGCCTGAGGGAGGACTCCTACAATGAGCAGTTCTTC.

The chain recombines TRBV6-5 with TRBJ1-5; D might be TRBD1 (6 bases). V shed 8 bases and J shed 2 bases, with 16 bases lying between them. The CDR3 covers 15 residues. Germline CDR1 reads MNHEY; CDR2 reads SVGAGI. The CDR3 sequence: CASGGGREGNQPQHF. CDR3 bases: TGTGCCAGCGGCGGGGGGCGCGAAGGCAATCAGCCCCAGCATTTT.

The J gene is TRBJ2-7, the V gene TRBV28; D is possibly TRBD1 (6 bases). This CDR3 region has 15 residues. Trimming removed 4 bases at V and 0 bases at J, with 13 bases between. Germline V gene data show CDR1 as MDHEN and CDR2 as SYDVKM. The CDR3 region is CASSSHGTPSYEQYF. The CDR3 region has the DNA TGTGCCAGCAGTTCCCACGGGACACCCTCCTACGAGCAGTACTTC.

A single count supports this clone. The chain has TRBV7-9 and TRBJ2-1; 7 bases line up with TRBD1. Trimming cost V 5 bases and J 3 bases; bases outside gene matches: 4. From germline, CDR1 is SEHNR and CDR2 FQNEAQ (reference sequence). The CDR3 sequence is 14 residues long. In DNA form, the CDR3 reads TGTGCCAGCAGCCCGGGACAGTACTACAATGAGCAGTTCTTC. It encodes CASSPGQYYNEQFF.

This rearrangement joins TRBV14 to TRBJ2-3; D is perhaps TRBD2 (5 bases). Germline V CDR1 and CDR2: SGHDN, FVKESK. V lost 1 base, J lost 4 bases, and 15 bases lay in between. The CDR3 has 16 residues. The CDR3 DNA follows: TGTGCCAGCAGCCAAGGAGGAGGCCGGAGAGCAGATACGCAGTATTTT. As protein: CASSQGGGRRADTQYF.

This clone came up once. The chain carries TRBV5-1 and TRBJ2-7; D remains unclear. The V gene lost 5 bases and the J gene lost 4 bases, with 13 bases spanning the gap. This CDR3 region has 13 residues. Germline CDR1 is SGHRS and CDR2 is YFSETQ. The CDR3 coding sequence is TGCGCCAGCAGGCGAGCAAACCAGTACGAGCAGTACTTC. Translation gives CASRRANQYEQYF.

V usage is TRBV5-1 and J usage is TRBJ1-1, with TRBD1 matching over 9 bases. Germline V gene lookup returns CDR1 SGHRS and CDR2 YFSETQ. The ends lost 4 bases at V and 4 bases at J; junction bases unmatched: 8. This CDR3 has 15 amino acids. CDR3 DNA: TGCGCCAGCAGCGTGAGGACAGGGGCAGGCACTGAAGCTTTCTTT. It is translated as CASSVRTGAGTEAFF.

The genes are TRBV7-9 and TRBJ1-1, with 8 bases matching TRBD1. The length of the CDR3 is 15 residues. V was pared by 4 bases and J by 1 base, with 5 bases of the junction left unmatched. CDR1 SEHNR and CDR2 FQNEAQ come from the germline V gene (reference sequence). Here the CDR3 reads CASSWPGQGNTEAFF. The CDR3 coding sequence is TGTGCCAGCAGCTGGCCCGGACAGGGGAACACTGAAGCTTTCTTT.

CDR3 nucleotides: TGTGCCAGCAGCGGAGGACCCTCAGTGGGGATCCCCTTATTAGGCTACACCTTC. Its protein product is CASSGGPSVGIPLLGYTF. The chain combines TRBV9 with TRBJ1-2; D remains unclear. Germline lookup yields CDR1 SGDLS and CDR2 YYNGEE. The CDR3 runs 18 residues. Trimming cost V 3 bases and J 8 bases, with 29 bases left between them.

This clone was seen only once. V gene TRBV3-1 (or the pseudogene TRBV3-2) combines with J gene TRBJ1-1; weak D call: TRBD1 (6 bases). Trimming stripped 2 bases from V and 3 bases from J, with 13 bases between. This CDR3 comprises 15 residues. Germline CDR1 LGHDT, CDR2 YNNKEL (reference sequence). The DNA of the CDR3 is TGTGCCAGCAGCCAACAGGGGCTGTCGGACACTGAAGCTTTCTTT. Its protein product is CASSQQGLSDTEAFF.

The chain joins TRBV2 to TRBJ1-2; 8 positions match TRBD1. CDR1 and CDR2 from the germline V gene are SNHLY and FYNNEI. CDR3 length: 15 residues. With V trimmed by 7 bases and J by 2 bases, 9 bases remained unmatched. The CDR3: CASNPGDRSNYGYTF. The CDR3 DNA reads as TGTGCCAGCAATCCCGGGGACAGGAGCAACTATGGCTACACCTTC.

The chain's CDR3 is CASSLEAGRTEAFF. In DNA form, the CDR3 reads TGTGCCAGCAGCTTAGAAGCAGGGCGGACTGAAGCTTTCTTT. The chain has TRBV11-2 and TRBJ1-1; the D gene is possibly TRBD1 (5 bases). Looked up from germline, CDR1 is SGHAT and CDR2 is FQNNGV. The CDR3 covers 14 residues. V was clipped by 0 bases and J by 5 bases, with 10 bases between them.